Described below is a single TCR beta chain sequence and its context. The sample holds one count of this clone. It lacks a known antigen. Per-base quality was not reported, and no clone a single base away is much larger than it. The CDR3 goes from the cysteine to the phenylalanine over 17 residues. This entry keeps only the CDR3 DNA: 51 bases, framed from base 1. From the germline V gene, CDR1 is MGHRA and CDR2 is YSYEKL. V trim: 2 bases; J trim: 4 bases; unmatched bases: 12. This sample was included in a study of blood T cell repertoires in COVID-19 (dated by TCRdb to 2020 to 2021). A note on the overall study: Samples covering the acute and convalescent phases of COVID-19 were provided by collaborators in the United States, Italy and Spain. The material from the prospective study consisted of cDNA or gDNA derived from T cells, B-cell-depleted T cells, or PBMCs. The dataset comprised deeply sampled blood TCRbeta repertoires from subjects exposed to, actively infected with, or recovered from COVID-19. The repertoires were released in a freely available public database meant as a resource for research on the immune response to SARS-CoV-2. The samples were drawn from two sources: the first 160 participants of the ongoing ImmuneRACE study, and about 1,300 subjects contributed by 6 global collaborators. Nearly every sample came with metadata listing a de-identified subject ID, COVID-19 status, age in years and sex. Where HLA class I and class II types were available, the types were taken from metadata supplied by the sample provider, not from assay-based typing.

Participants in the prospective study were aged roughly 18 to 100 years, lived in about two dozen United States geographic areas, and enrolled through a virtual design. Cohort assignment in the prospective study relied on participant-reported clinical history from a screening survey and a study questionnaire. ImmuneRACE Cohort 3 recovered participants were defined by two consecutive negative NP/OP PCR tests, healthcare professional clearance, or symptom resolution. Mobile phlebotomists in the prospective study collected whole blood, serum and a nasopharyngeal or oropharyngeal swab from every participant. Participants in the prospective study had the option to provide additional blood draws and questionnaires over an approximately 2-month period. Before DNA extraction, prospective study blood samples were shipped either frozen or at room temperature. What the authors observed across the whole study: The amount of clinical and demographic metadata varied by source and participant and was provided uncurated.

TCRbeta CDR3 regions were amplified from genomic DNA using the immunoSEQ Assay, a bias-controlled multiplex PCR. The original pipeline was this. The number of nucleated cells in each sample was estimated by amplification of reference gene primers within the assay. To quantify the absolute abundance of each unique TCRbeta CDR3 rearrangement, sequence reads were collapsed and filtered. For each sample, productive Simpson clonality was calculated as the square root of Simpson's diversity index over productive rearrangements. The clones in this table, taken by TCRdb from immuneACCESS, are in-frame only. Not every clone is retained; where verified, under half of the shortfall comes from an unresolved V gene, and the cause of the rest is unknown. That table furnishes V, J and clone size, whereas the DNA furnished D and trimming. The sample has some 380,000 clones on record, about 89% of them singletons. The ten largest make up 1% to 1.5% of the sample.

The chain is encoded by TRBV4-1 joined to TRBJ1-1, with 8 bases matching TRBD1. This TCR was sampled from a man younger than 45 who had recovered from COVID-19. Input material: PBMCs or T cells enriched from blood (not recorded which). The CDR3 reads as follows: CASSQYPAGGEATEAFF. The DNA sequence reads TGCGCCAGCAGCCAATACCCCGCAGGGGGCGAGGCCACTGAAGCTTTCTTT.